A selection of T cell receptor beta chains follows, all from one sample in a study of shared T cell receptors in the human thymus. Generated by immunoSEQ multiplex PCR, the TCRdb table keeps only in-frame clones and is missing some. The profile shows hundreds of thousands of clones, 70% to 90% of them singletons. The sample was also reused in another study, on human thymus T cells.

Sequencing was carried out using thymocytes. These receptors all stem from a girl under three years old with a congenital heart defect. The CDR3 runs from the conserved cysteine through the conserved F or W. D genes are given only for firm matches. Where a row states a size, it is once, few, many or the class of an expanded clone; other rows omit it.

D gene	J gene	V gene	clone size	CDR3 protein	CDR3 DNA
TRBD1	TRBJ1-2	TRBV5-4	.	CASSSYRGRGYGYTF	TGTGCCAGCAGCTCCTACAGGGGGCGAGGCTATGGCTACACCTTC
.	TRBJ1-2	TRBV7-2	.	CASSLGRGGGYTF	TGTGCCAGCAGCTTAGGTCGAGGGGGTGGCTACACCTTC
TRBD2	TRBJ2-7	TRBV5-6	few	CASSMGLALYEQYF	TGTGCCAGCAGCATGGGACTAGCGTTGTACGAGCAGTACTTC
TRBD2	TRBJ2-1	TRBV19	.	CASSIGYGTSGGSSYNEQFF	TGTGCCAGTAGTATCGGGTATGGGACTAGCGGGGGCAGCTCCTACAATGAGCAGTTCTTC
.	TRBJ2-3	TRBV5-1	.	CASSLDGGSTDTQYF	TGCGCCAGCAGCTTGGACGGGGGTAGCACAGATACGCAGTATTTT
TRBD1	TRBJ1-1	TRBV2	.	CASRDRGVSRTEAFF	TGTGCCAGCCGGGACAGGGGGGTTTCGAGGACTGAAGCTTTCTTT
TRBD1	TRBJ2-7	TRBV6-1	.	CAGGQGAYEQYF	TGTGCCGGAGGACAGGGGGCCTACGAGCAGTACTTC
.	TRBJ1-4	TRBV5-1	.	CASSLGHEGEKLFF	TGCGCCAGCAGCTTGGGCCATGAGGGTGAAAAACTGTTTTTT
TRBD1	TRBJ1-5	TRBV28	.	CASSLCGFDRGSRNQPQHF	TGTGCCAGCAGTTTATGCGGGTTTGACAGGGGGTCTCGGAATCAGCCCCAGCATTTT
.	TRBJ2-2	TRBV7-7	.	CAGGWTGELFF	TGTGCGGGAGGCTGGACCGGGGAGCTGTTTTTT
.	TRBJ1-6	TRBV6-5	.	CASSYTGINSPLHF	TGTGCCAGCAGTTACACAGGGATTAATTCCCCCCTCCACTTT
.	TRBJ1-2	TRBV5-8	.	CASSMGAYGYTF	TGTGCCAGCAGCATGGGGGCTTATGGCTACACCTTC
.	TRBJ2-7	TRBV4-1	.	CASSQEVWGESMYEQYF	TGCGCCAGCAGCCAAGAAGTTTGGGGGGAATCGATGTACGAGCAGTACTTC
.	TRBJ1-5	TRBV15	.	CATSSTTGVSNQPQHF	TGTGCCACCAGCAGTACGACGGGGGTGAGCAATCAGCCCCAGCATTTT
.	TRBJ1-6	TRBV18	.	CASSGGGSPLHF	TGTGCCAGCTCGGGGGGAGGTTCACCCCTCCACTTT
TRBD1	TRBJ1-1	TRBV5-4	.	CASSEGAGEEAFF	TGTGCCAGCAGCGAGGGGGCGGGTGAAGAAGCTTTCTTT
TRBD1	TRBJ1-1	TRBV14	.	CASSRDRDRAFLLNTEAFF	TGTGCCAGCAGCCGGGACCGGGACAGGGCGTTTCTCCTGAACACTGAAGCTTTCTTT
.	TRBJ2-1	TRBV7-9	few	CASSLSIGGVSSYNEQFF	TGTGCCAGCAGCTTATCGATCGGCGGGGTGAGCTCCTACAATGAGCAGTTCTTC
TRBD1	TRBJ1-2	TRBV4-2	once	CASSQDGTGGDYGYTF	TGTGCCAGCAGCCAAGATGGCACAGGGGGCGACTATGGCTACACCTTC
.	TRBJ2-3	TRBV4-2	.	CASSQDPLPSTDTQYF	TGTGCCAGCAGCCAAGATCCACTTCCTAGCACAGATACGCAGTATTTT
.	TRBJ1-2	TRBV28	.	CASSREGPGGYTF	TGTGCCAGCAGTCGGGAGGGGCCGGGTGGCTACACCTTC
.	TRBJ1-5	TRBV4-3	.	CASSQGYEGQWDSSNQPQHF	TGCGCCAGCAGCCAAGGGTACGAGGGACAATGGGATTCTAGCAATCAGCCCCAGCATTTT
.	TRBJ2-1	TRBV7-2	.	CASSFETYNEQFF	TGTGCCAGCAGCTTCGAGACCTACAATGAGCAGTTCTTC
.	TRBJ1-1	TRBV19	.	CASSTRSGPYTEAFF	TGTGCCAGTAGTACCAGATCAGGGCCTTACACTGAAGCTTTCTTT
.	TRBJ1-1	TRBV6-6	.	CASSRAAGQWSTEAFF	TGTGCCAGCAGCCGGGCTGCAGGGCAGTGGAGCACTGAAGCTTTCTTT
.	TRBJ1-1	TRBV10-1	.	CASSAEPREVGRTEAFF	TGCGCCAGCAGTGCAGAGCCTCGGGAGGTGGGAAGGACTGAAGCTTTCTTT
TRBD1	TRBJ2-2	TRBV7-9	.	CASIIDRGDTGELFF	TGTGCCAGCATCATCGACAGGGGCGACACCGGGGAGCTGTTTTTT
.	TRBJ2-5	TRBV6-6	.	CASTAYPLQETQYF	TGTGCCAGCACCGCGTACCCTTTACAAGAGACCCAGTACTTC
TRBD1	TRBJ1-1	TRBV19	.	CASKFDGTGDCDTEAFF	TGTGCCAGTAAATTTGACGGGACAGGGGATTGTGACACTGAAGCTTTCTTT
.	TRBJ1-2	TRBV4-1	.	CASSQERQSDGYTF	TGCGCCAGCAGCCAAGAGCGGCAGAGCGATGGCTACACCTTC
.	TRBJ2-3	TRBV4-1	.	CASSQRESSTDTQYF	TGCGCCAGCAGCCAGAGGGAATCTAGCACAGATACGCAGTATTTT
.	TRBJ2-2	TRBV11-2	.	CASSLVKGPRTNGAGELFF	TGTGCCAGCAGCTTAGTAAAAGGACCCCGGACAAATGGAGCCGGGGAGCTGTTTTTT
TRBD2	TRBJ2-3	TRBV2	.	CASRLAGGPPTDTQYF	TGTGCCAGCAGGCTAGCGGGGGGACCCCCCACAGATACGCAGTATTTT
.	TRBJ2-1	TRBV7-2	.	CASSLDTRGYNEQFF	TGTGCCAGCAGCTTAGACACCCGGGGCTACAATGAGCAGTTCTTC
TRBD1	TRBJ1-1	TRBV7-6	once	CASSLGAGGNTEAFF	TGTGCCAGCAGCTTAGGGGCAGGGGGTAACACTGAAGCTTTCTTT
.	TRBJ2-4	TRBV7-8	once	CASSRDRGKNIQYF	TGTGCCAGCAGTCGAGACCGCGGCAAAAACATTCAGTACTTC
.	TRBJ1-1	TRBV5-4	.	CASSWKGGGTEAFF	TGTGCCAGCAGCTGGAAGGGAGGAGGGACTGAAGCTTTCTTT
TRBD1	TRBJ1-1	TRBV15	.	CATTGALMNTEAFF	TGTGCTACGACAGGGGCCCTAATGAACACTGAAGCTTTCTTT
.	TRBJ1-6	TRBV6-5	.	CASSYDSHSPLHF	TGTGCCAGCAGTTATGACAGTCATTCACCCCTCCACTTT
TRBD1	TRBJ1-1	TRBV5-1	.	CASSLDRALNTEAFF	TGCGCCAGCAGCTTAGACAGGGCCCTGAACACTGAAGCTTTCTTT
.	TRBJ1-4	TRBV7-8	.	CASGRVEGEKLFF	TGTGCCAGCGGGAGGGTGGAGGGCGAAAAACTGTTTTTT
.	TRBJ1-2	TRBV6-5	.	CASALGTIYGYTF	TGTGCCAGCGCCCTAGGGACAATCTATGGCTACACCTTC
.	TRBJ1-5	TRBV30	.	CSPGGSNQPQHF	TGTTCCCCCGGGGGGAGCAATCAGCCCCAGCATTTT
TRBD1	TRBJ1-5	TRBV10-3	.	CAISDGQAHRSNQPQHF	TGTGCCATCAGTGATGGACAGGCCCACCGTAGCAATCAGCCCCAGCATTTT
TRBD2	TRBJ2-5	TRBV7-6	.	CASSLDEVAGGSITQETQYF	TGTGCCAGCAGCTTAGATGAGGTAGCGGGGGGAAGTATTACCCAAGAGACCCAGTACTTC
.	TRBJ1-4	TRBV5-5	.	CASSLRAGDGKLFF	TGTGCCAGCAGCTTGCGGGCAGGGGACGGAAAACTGTTTTTT
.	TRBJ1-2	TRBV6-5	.	CASSWGTRRSGYTF	TGTGCCAGCAGTTGGGGGACACGCAGATCGGGCTACACCTTC
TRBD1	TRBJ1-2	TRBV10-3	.	CAISSRGPYGYTF	TGTGCCATCAGTTCCAGGGGGCCATATGGCTACACCTTC
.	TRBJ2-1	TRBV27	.	CASSFGSIEQFF	TGTGCCAGCAGTTTCGGGAGCATTGAGCAGTTCTTC
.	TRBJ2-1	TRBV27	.	CASSSLAFGVSYNEQFF	TGTGCCAGCAGTTCTCTAGCATTTGGGGTCTCCTACAATGAGCAGTTCTTC